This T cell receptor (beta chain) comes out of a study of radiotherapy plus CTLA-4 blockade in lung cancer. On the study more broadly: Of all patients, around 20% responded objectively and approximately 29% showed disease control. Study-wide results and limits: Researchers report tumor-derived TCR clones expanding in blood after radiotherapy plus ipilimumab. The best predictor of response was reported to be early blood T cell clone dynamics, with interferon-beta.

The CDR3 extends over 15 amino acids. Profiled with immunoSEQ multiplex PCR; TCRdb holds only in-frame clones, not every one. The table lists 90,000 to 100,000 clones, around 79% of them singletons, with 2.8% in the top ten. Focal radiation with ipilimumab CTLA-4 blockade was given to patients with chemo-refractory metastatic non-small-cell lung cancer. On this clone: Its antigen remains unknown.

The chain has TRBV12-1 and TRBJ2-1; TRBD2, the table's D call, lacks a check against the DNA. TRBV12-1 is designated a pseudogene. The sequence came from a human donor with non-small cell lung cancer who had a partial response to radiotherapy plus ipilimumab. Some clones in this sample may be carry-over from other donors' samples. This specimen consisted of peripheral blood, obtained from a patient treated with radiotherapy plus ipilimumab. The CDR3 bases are TGTGCCAGCAGCTCGACTAGCGGGACACGACTCGTTCAGTTCTTC. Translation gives CASSSTSGTRLVQFF.